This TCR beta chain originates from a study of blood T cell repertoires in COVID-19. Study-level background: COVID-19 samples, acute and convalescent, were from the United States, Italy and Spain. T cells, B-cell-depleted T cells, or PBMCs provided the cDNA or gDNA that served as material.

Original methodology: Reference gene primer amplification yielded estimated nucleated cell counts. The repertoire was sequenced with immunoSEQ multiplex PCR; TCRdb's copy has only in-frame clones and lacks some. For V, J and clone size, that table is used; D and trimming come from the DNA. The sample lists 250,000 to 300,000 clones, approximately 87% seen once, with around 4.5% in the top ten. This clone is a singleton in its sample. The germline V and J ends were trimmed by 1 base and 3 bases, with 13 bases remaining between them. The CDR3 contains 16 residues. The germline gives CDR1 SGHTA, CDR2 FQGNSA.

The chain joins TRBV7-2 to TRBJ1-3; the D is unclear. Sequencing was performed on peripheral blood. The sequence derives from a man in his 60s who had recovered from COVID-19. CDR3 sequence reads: CASSLEFSAGGNTIYF. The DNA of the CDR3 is TGTGCCAGCAGCTTAGAGTTCTCAGCGGGTGGAAACACCATATATTTT. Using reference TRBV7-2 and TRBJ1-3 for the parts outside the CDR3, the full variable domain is GAGVSQSPSNKVTEKGKDVELRCDPISGHTALYWYRQSLGQGLEFLIYFQGNSAPDKSGLPSDRFSAERTGGSVSTLTIQRTQQEDSAVYLCASSLEFSAGGNTIYFGEGSWLTVV.